This T cell receptor beta chain was captured by sequencing in a study of blood T cell repertoires in COVID-19. Across the whole study: PBMCs, B-cell-depleted T cells, or T cells were the source of the cDNA or gDNA that made up the material.

Authors' methods: Nucleated cell counts were estimated from reference gene primer amplification. The repertoire was sequenced with immunoSEQ multiplex PCR; TCRdb's copy has only in-frame clones and lacks some. V and J calls and clone size are those listed in that table; D and trimming were worked out from the DNA. The sample has about 220,000 clones, about four fifths seen once; the top ten hold about 3.8%. The material sequenced was peripheral blood. The clonotype was recovered from an elderly woman with acute or convalescent COVID-19.

The CDR3 here is CASSPGTSDTDTQYF. For the CDR3, the DNA is TGTGCCAGCAGCCCCGGGACTAGCGACACAGATACGCAGTATTTT. This chain connects TRBV5-6 to TRBJ2-3; 10 bases fit TRBD2. Trimming cost V 4 bases and J 2 bases; bases outside gene matches: 4. CDR3 length equals 15 residues. CDR1 and CDR2 from the germline V gene are SGHDT and YYEEEE.